Presented here are 27 T cell receptor beta chains from one specimen sequenced in a study of glioma-infiltrating T cells. Using RNA template, CDR3s of TCR alpha and beta were amplified with iRepertoire arm-PCR. TCRdb redid the calling of the multiplex PCR reads with MiXCR, one entry per CDR3 protein. The sample gives around 100,000 distinct CDR3 sequences, 25% to 35% of which show up once; 44% is in the top ten. Sample: glioma tissue, nonneoplastic brain tissue, or PBMCs (not recorded which). These receptors were obtained from a human donor with low-grade glioma or glioblastoma, undergoing nonglioma brain surgery, or in good health (not recorded which).

Concerning this clonotype itself: This CDR3 fails to terminate in the conserved phenylalanine or tryptophan, so it likely reflects a read error. The chain employs TRBV28 and TRBJ2-5; D may be TRBD1 or TRBD2 (5 bases each). In germline, CDR1 is MDHEN, CDR2 SYDVKM. This CDR3 contains 13 residues. V was trimmed by 4 bases and J by 9 bases, leaving 15 bases between them. CDR3: CASSYGTSTAQYL. Written as DNA, the CDR3 is TGTGCCAGCAGTTACGGGACCAGCACGGCCCAGTACTTG.

A note on this clonotype: One end of the junction is discordant with germline, which a read error may explain. The V and J genes are TRBV3-1 and TRBJ2-1; D is possibly TRBD1 (5 bases). CDR3 size: 14 residues. Germline V gene data show CDR1 as LGHDT and CDR2 as YNNKEL (reference sequence). The CDR3 here is CVSSWVRGRAPKLF. The CDR3 DNA reads TGTGTCAGCAGCTGGGTAAGGGGCCGAGCGCCGAAGCTCTTC.

Points on this clonotype: At one end the junction does not follow the germline gene, possibly because of a read error. The chain recombines TRBV6-1 with TRBJ2-3, with 13 bases lining up with TRBD2. CDR1 is MNHNS, CDR2 SASEGT, per germline. The CDR3 contains 20 residues. The CDR3 region is CASSFPSTSGGAWSTDTKYF. The CDR3 DNA follows: TGTGCAAGCAGTTTTCCCTCCACTAGCGGGGGGGCCTGGAGCACAGATACGAAGTATTTT.

V is TRBV7-3 and J is TRBJ2-5, with a possible D match to TRBD1 (6 bases). Trimming pared 8 bases from V and 3 bases from J, leaving 13 bases between. Germline V lookup: CDR1 SGHTA, CDR2 FQGTGA. CDR3 size: 13 residues. The chain's CDR3 is CASSYRQEETQYF. The DNA of the CDR3 is TGTGCCAGCTCCTACCGACAGGAAGAGACCCAGTACTTC.

At least ten counts were recorded for this clonotype. The V and J genes are TRBV2 and TRBJ2-7, with no clear D. The germline V and J ends were trimmed by 6 bases and 2 bases, with 11 bases remaining between them. The CDR3 sequence is 13 residues long. Germline V gives CDR1 SNHLY, CDR2 FYNNEI. DNA for the CDR3: TGTGCCAGCAGGAAGGACGGAACCTACGAGCAGTACTTC. Amino acids: CASRKDGTYEQYF.

The CDR3: CASSKTAGPQEGNTIYF. As DNA, the CDR3 is TGTGCCAGCAGCAAAACTGCCGGGCCTCAGGAGGGAAACACCATATATTTT. This chain connects TRBV11-2 to TRBJ1-3; D ambiguous. Trimming removed 5 bases from V and 4 bases from J, with 21 bases in between. CDR3 size: 17 residues. The germline gives CDR1 SGHAT, CDR2 FQNNGV. Complete variable domain (other parts from reference TRBV11-2 and TRBJ1-3): EAGVAQSPRYKIIEKRQSVAFWCNPISGHATLYWYQQILGQGPKLLIQFQNNGVVDDSQLPKDRFSAERLKGVDSTLKIQPAKLEDSAVYLCASSKTAGPQEGNTIYFGEGSWLTVV.

The sample holds many counts of this clonotype. The rearrangement joins TRBV27 to TRBJ2-4; either TRBD1 or TRBD2 may supply D (5 bases each). The V end lost 3 bases, the J end lost 13 bases, and 19 bases lay between the germline ends. The CDR3 loop spans 14 amino acids. CDR1 is MNHEY, CDR2 SMNVEV, per germline (reference sequence). This CDR3 is CASSFSTLGTAQYF. DNA of the CDR3: TGTGCCAGCAGTTTCTCTACCCTGGGGACCGCCCAGTACTTC.

As concerns this clonotype: A clone one base away is much larger, so this may be a read error. The rearrangement uses TRBV6-5 and TRBJ2-1; the D gene is possibly TRBD1 (6 bases). CDR3 length: 17 residues. Germline loops: CDR1 MNHEY, CDR2 SVGAGI. Trimming took off 2 bases at V and 3 bases at J, with 17 bases between the two ends. Here the CDR3 reads CASSYSRGGSYYNEQFF. CDR3 nucleotides: TGTGCCAGCAGTTACAGTCGAGGGGGTAGCTACTACAATGAGCAGTTCTTC.

This clonotype was found a few times. The rearrangement links TRBV7-8 to TRBJ2-3; a weak D match, TRBD1 (6 bases). This CDR3 is 13 amino acids long. Deletions cut 8 bases from V and 4 bases from J, with 13 bases between. Germline V gene sequence: CDR1 SGHVS, CDR2 FQNEAQ. For the CDR3, the DNA is TGTGCCAGCGGGCTAGGGGGTCCAGATACGCAGTATTTT. Its translation is CASGLGGPDTQYF.

This clonotype was detected many times. The gene calls are TRBV10-3 and TRBJ1-1; TRBD1 aligns across 7 bases. The CDR3 contains 12 residues. The V segment lost 9 bases and the J segment 1 base; nucleotides outside the gene matches: 2. Germline values: CDR1 ENHRY, CDR2 SYGVKD. CDR3 DNA: TGTGCCATGGGACAGCAGAACACTGAAGCTTTCTTT. It translates to CAMGQQNTEAFF.

The count of this clonotype is one. One base away lies a much larger clone, so this may be a sequencing read error. The chain has TRBV4-1 and TRBJ2-1, with 7 bases fitting TRBD1. The CDR3 length is 14 residues. Germline V gives CDR1 MGHRA, CDR2 YSYEKL. This CDR3 is CASSQIDRDNKQFF. In DNA, the CDR3 is TGCGCCAGCAGCCAGATTGACAGGGACAATAAGCAGTTCTTC.

V gene TRBV12-3 or TRBV12-4 combines with J gene TRBJ2-1; 8 bases are a match to TRBD2. V shed 6 bases and J 0 bases; nucleotides not matched to a gene: 4. The CDR3 covers 15 residues. CDR3 amino acids: CASSLGGASYNEQFF. The CDR3 DNA sequence: TGTGCCAGCAGCCTCGGGGGGGCCTCCTACAATGAGCAGTTCTTC.

This clonotype was seen a handful of times. This chain connects TRBV11-2 to TRBJ2-6, with D uncertain. The V gene's germline CDR1 is SGHAT and CDR2 FQNNGV. With 4 bases removed from V and 1 base from J, the gap between germline ends came to 14 bases. CDR3 length: 17 amino acids. CDR3 loop: CASSSKGPISGANVLTF. The CDR3 DNA follows: TGTGCCAGCAGCTCGAAGGGTCCAATTTCTGGGGCCAACGTCCTGACTTTC.

This clonotype was observed many times. J is TRBJ2-3 and V is TRBV7-6; 9 bases fit TRBD2. Germline V lookup: CDR1 SGHVS, CDR2 FNYEAQ. The CDR3 is 16 amino acids. Trimming cost V 3 bases and J 0 bases; bases outside gene matches: 4. The CDR3 spells CASSFRLAESTDTQYF. The CDR3 DNA reads TGTGCCAGCAGCTTTCGACTAGCGGAAAGCACAGATACGCAGTATTTT.

This clonotype occurred many times. The chain employs TRBV6-1 and TRBJ2-7; D perhaps matches TRBD2 (5 bases). This CDR3 has 14 amino acids. Trimming left V 5 bases short and J 4 bases short, with 15 bases between. Germline values: CDR1 MNHNS, CDR2 SASEGT. CDR3 DNA: TGTGCCAGCAGTTATGGGAGAGGGCTTTACGAGCAGTACTTC. Its protein product is CASSYGRGLYEQYF.

This clonotype was counted only a few times. This sequence joins TRBV12-3 or TRBV12-4 and TRBJ2-1; 8 nucleotides line up with TRBD2. V was clipped by 6 bases and J by 3 bases; unmatched bases: 10. The CDR3 extends over 16 amino acids. CDR3 region: CASRASLAVLYNEQFF. As DNA, the CDR3 is TGTGCCAGCAGGGCCTCACTAGCGGTCCTCTACAATGAGCAGTTCTTC.

Details on this clonotype: This may come from a read error, since a much larger clone is one base off. The J gene is TRBJ2-1, the V gene TRBV7-8, with D maybe TRBD1 (6 bases). The germline CDR1 and CDR2 sequences are SGHVS and FQNEAQ. Trimming cost V 5 bases and J 0 bases, with 14 bases left between them. CDR3 size: 16 residues. CDR3 DNA: TGTGCCAGCAGCACCCACAGGGCCACCTCCTACAATGAGCAGTTCTTC. Translation gives CASSTHRATSYNEQFF.

The chain carries TRBV7-2 and TRBJ2-7; unclear D gene. The V end was cut by 2 bases, the J end by 5 bases, with 10 bases between. This CDR3 spans 13 amino acids. The germline CDR1 and CDR2 sequences are SGHTA and FQGNSA. CDR3 nucleotides: TGTGCCAGCAGCTTAAGAGTGGGGAACGAGCAGTACTTC. Encoded protein: CASSLRVGNEQYF.

This clonotype came up many times. The J gene is TRBJ2-7, the V gene TRBV6-1; TRBD2 might be the D (5 bases). The germline V gene encodes CDR1 MNHNS and CDR2 SASEGT. The CDR3 extends over 13 amino acids. The V end lost 2 bases, the J end lost 2 bases, and 7 bases lay between the germline ends. CDR3 loop: CASSERGAYEQYF. The CDR3 bases are TGTGCCAGCAGTGAACGGGGAGCCTACGAGCAGTACTTC.

In regard to this clonotype: Since a much larger clone is just one base distant, this may be a read error. J is TRBJ2-7 and V is TRBV28, with D perhaps TRBD2 (6 bases). V was cut by 6 bases and J by 3 bases, with 15 bases left in between. The CDR3 is 14 residues long. CDR1 and CDR2 (germline): MDHEN, SYDVKM. CDR3 in DNA: TGTGCCAGCAGCATGACTAGAGGAGGCTACGAGCAGTACTTC. It specifies CASSMTRGGYEQYF.

This clonotype occurred once. This may come from a read error, since a much larger clone is one base off. V gene TRBV14 combines with J gene TRBJ1-1; the D is unclear. CDR3 length equals 15 residues. Germline loops: CDR1 SGHDN, CDR2 FVKESK. Trimming removed 4 bases at V and 8 bases at J, with 20 bases between. The CDR3 DNA follows: TGTGCCAGCAGCCGAGAAGCCCATCTATCGCGCGAAGCTTTCTTT. Translating gives CASSREAHLSREAFF.

Only one count was recorded for this clonotype. It may be a read error: a sequence one base away is much more abundant. The gene calls are TRBV7-2 and TRBJ2-5; D is possibly TRBD2 (5 bases). Germline-derived CDR1 and CDR2 are SGHTA and FQGNSA. V gave up 1 base and J gave up 6 bases, with 18 bases separating them. The CDR3 is 16 residues long. CDR3 amino acids: CASSLEVGIRGQTQYF. The CDR3 nucleotides read TGTGCCAGCAGCTTAGAGGTGGGGATTCGAGGGCAGACCCAGTACTTC.

This clonotype was seen repeatedly, ten times or more. The V call is TRBV28, the J call TRBJ1-2, with a tentative D call TRBD1 (6 bases). The germline CDR1 and CDR2 sequences are MDHEN and SYDVKM. The CDR3 is 13 residues long. Deletions cut 6 bases from V and 2 bases from J, with 10 bases between. CDR3 sequence reads: CASRSTGNYGYTF. The CDR3 DNA is TGTGCCAGCAGGTCTACAGGGAACTATGGCTACACCTTC.

The chain joins TRBV18 to TRBJ2-1, with TRBD1 identical over 7 bases. Germline CDR1 reads KGHSH; CDR2 reads LQKENI. Trimming at V came to 1 base and at J to 5 bases, leaving 5 bases not matched to a gene. CDR3 length: 15 amino acids. This CDR3 is CASSPRQGRNNEQFF. CDR3 nucleotides: TGTGCCAGCTCACCACGACAGGGCAGGAACAATGAGCAGTTCTTC.

Comment on this clonotype: Since the CDR3 does not end with the conserved phenylalanine or tryptophan, this likely comes from a read error. The genes are TRBV6-1 and TRBJ1-2; possibly TRBD1 for D (5 bases). The CDR3 runs to 14 residues. Germline V gene lookup returns CDR1 MNHNS and CDR2 SASEGT. CDR3 amino acids: CACSRDRANYGYTL. The DNA for the CDR3 is TGTGCCTGCAGTCGGGACCGCGCCAACTATGGCTACACCTTA.

J is TRBJ2-6 and V is TRBV7-9; 12 bases are a match to TRBD1. V trimming: 5 bases; J trimming: 4 bases; junction bases outside the gene matches: 9. The CDR3 is made up of 18 amino acids. Germline V lookup: CDR1 SEHNR, CDR2 FQNEAQ (reference sequence). Here the CDR3 DNA reads TGTGCCAGCAGCCTATCCGGGACAGGGGGCCCCGGGGCCAACGTCCTGACTTTC. Protein product: CASSLSGTGGPGANVLTF.

The V gene is TRBV7-2, the J gene TRBJ2-4; tentatively, D is TRBD1 or TRBD2 (5 bases each). Trimming cost V 5 bases and J 0 bases, with 14 bases left between them. Germline loops: CDR1 SGHTA, CDR2 FQGNSA. This CDR3 spans 16 amino acids. The CDR3, as DNA: TGTGCCAGCAGCCCCAGGGACGGACTAGCCAAAAACATTCAGTACTTC. It specifies CASSPRDGLAKNIQYF.